The 26 T cell receptor beta chains given below trace back to one sample, sequenced in a study of blood T cells in healthy people across ages. Then a second PCR, running roughly 6 to 11 cycles, was carried out with a sample-barcoded 5' primer and a J-beta primer mix. Each CDR3 protein gets one entry after TCRdb re-called the 5' RACE reads with MiXCR. Of over 600,000 distinct CDR3 sequences detected, around a fifth appear once; the ten largest clones hold approximately 3.7%. The sequencing input was blood. The receptors derive from an older man in good health.

The J gene is TRBJ2-6, the V gene TRBV7-9; possible D gene TRBD1, 6 bases. The CDR3 totals 16 residues. Germline loops: CDR1 SEHNR, CDR2 FQNEAQ (reference sequence). Trimming took 5 bases from V and 2 from J, leaving 13 bases between them. Here the CDR3 DNA reads TGTGCCAGCAGCACGGGACACCTGACTGGGGCCAACGTCCTGACTTTC. Amino acids: CASSTGHLTGANVLTF.

The chain couples TRBV20-1 to TRBJ2-1; D unclear. With the DNA end fitting TRBJ2-7 better, the J assignment may be wrong. The V gene's germline CDR1 is DFQATT and CDR2 SNEGSKA (reference sequence). There are 13 residues in the CDR3. CDR3 nucleotide sequence: TGCAGTGCTAGAGAAAGGGCAATGGACGAGCAGTACTTC. It yields the protein CSARERAMDEQYF.

The V gene is TRBV7-9, the J gene TRBJ2-7; no firm D call. This CDR3 comprises 13 residues. Germline V gives CDR1 SEHNR, CDR2 FQNEAQ (reference sequence). V was pared by 6 bases and J by 3 bases, with 12 bases between. For the CDR3, the DNA is TGTGCCAGCAGGTCCCCCCAACTCTACGAGCAGTACTTC. Amino acid sequence: CASRSPQLYEQYF.

V is TRBV20-1 and J is TRBJ2-3, with 11 positions matching TRBD2. V lost 5 bases, J lost 5 bases, and 6 bases stayed unmatched. CDR1 and CDR2 (germline): DFQATT, SNEGSKA (reference sequence). The CDR3 has 14 amino acids. The CDR3 sequence is CSAESLAGVDTQYF. The CDR3 DNA reads as TGCAGTGCTGAATCACTAGCGGGAGTAGATACGCAGTATTTT.

This clonotype was counted only a few times. The chain carries TRBV2 and TRBJ2-1, with 7 bases lining up with TRBD2. Germline V gene sequence: CDR1 SNHLY, CDR2 FYNNEI. The CDR3 is 15 amino acids. Unmatched junction bases numbered 10, after V lost 7 bases and J lost 4 bases. The CDR3 DNA is TGTGCCAGCAAGCCCTCTAGCGGATCTTACAATGAGCAGTTCTTC. Residues: CASKPSSGSYNEQFF.

This sequence joins TRBV6-6 and TRBJ2-3, with unresolved D. Trimming stripped 2 bases from V and 2 bases from J, with 8 bases between. The CDR3 has 14 residues. Germline CDR1 MNHNY, CDR2 SVGAGI (reference sequence). The CDR3 loop is CASSYIEITDTQYF. For the CDR3, the DNA is TGTGCCAGCAGTTACATAGAAATCACAGATACGCAGTATTTT.

The rearrangement links TRBV27 to TRBJ2-7; D might be TRBD2 (5 bases). The V end was cut by 7 bases, the J end by 0 bases, with 7 bases between. The CDR3 has 12 amino acids. Germline-derived CDR1 and CDR2 are MNHEY and SMNVEV (reference sequence). The DNA for the CDR3 is TGTGCCAGCATGGACTCCTCCTACGAGCAGTACTTC. Its protein product is CASMDSSYEQYF.

The chain employs TRBV20-1 and TRBJ1-1; the D gene is possibly TRBD1 (5 bases). This CDR3 contains 13 residues. Trimming removed 3 bases at V and 4 bases at J, with 12 bases between. The germline V gene has CDR1 DFQATT and CDR2 SNEGSKA (reference sequence). In DNA, the CDR3 is TGCAGTGCTAGTTCGAGGGACCCCACTGAAGCTTTCTTT. This sequence encodes CSASSRDPTEAFF.

The rearrangement joins TRBV12-5 to TRBJ2-7; D gene uncertain. Trimming removed 1 base from V and 3 bases from J, with 4 bases in between. Looked up from germline, CDR1 is LGHNT and CDR2 is FRNRAP. The CDR3 length is 12 residues. The CDR3 loop is CASGLDIYEQYF. In DNA form, the CDR3 reads TGTGCTAGTGGTTTGGACATCTACGAGCAGTACTTC.

This clonotype was observed a handful of times. The rearrangement uses TRBV28 and TRBJ1-6; D unresolved. This CDR3 has 13 amino acids. Trimming cost V 7 bases and J 4 bases, with 8 bases left between them. Germline CDR1 and CDR2: MDHEN and SYDVKM. The CDR3 loop reads CASILAYNSPLHF. The CDR3 DNA sequence: TGTGCCAGCATTCTAGCATATAATTCACCCCTCCACTTT.

On this clonotype: Compared with germline, one end of the junction differs, possibly owing to a read error. The chain joins TRBV12-5 to TRBJ2-5; the D is unclear. The CDR3 sequence is 13 residues long. Germline-derived CDR1 and CDR2 are LGHNT and FRNRAP. The CDR3 DNA sequence: TGCGCTAGTGGTGGAGACAACGAAGAGACCCAGTACTTC. Translating gives CASGGDNEETQYF.

This clonotype was detected a few times. The chain employs TRBV28 and TRBJ1-1; D uncertain. The CDR3 contains 13 residues. V was trimmed by 0 bases and J by 2 bases, leaving 4 bases between them. Germline lookup yields CDR1 MDHEN and CDR2 SYDVKM. CDR3 residues: CASSLWSNTEAFF. CDR3 coding DNA: TGTGCCAGCAGTTTATGGAGTAACACTGAAGCTTTCTTT.

There are a few counts of this clonotype. The chain combines TRBV7-2 with TRBJ2-1; D not certain. The CDR3 runs 14 residues. CDR1 and CDR2 (germline): SGHTA, FQGNSA. V was clipped by 1 base and J by 8 bases, with 12 bases between them. CDR3 nucleotides: TGTGCCAGCAGCTTAGGGGGTTCCTGGGATGAGCAGTTCTTC. Its translation: CASSLGGSWDEQFF.

The gene calls are TRBV10-3 and TRBJ2-5; 7 positions agree with TRBD1. This CDR3 has 13 amino acids. V shed 6 bases, J shed 4 bases, and the junction held 5 bases outside the gene matches. Looked up from germline, CDR1 is ENHRY and CDR2 is SYGVKD. Here the CDR3 DNA reads TGTGCCATCAGCGCAGACAGGGCAGAGACCCAGTACTTC. Its translation: CAISADRAETQYF.

In its sample, this clonotype was seen many times. The chain recombines TRBV28 with TRBJ2-5; D is unresolved. Matching the DNA end better, TRBJ2-7 makes the J call doubtful. The germline gives CDR1 MDHEN, CDR2 SYDVKM. The CDR3 loop spans 12 amino acids. The CDR3 DNA is TGTGCCAGCAGTTTACTGGGGAACGAGCAGTACTTC. Protein: CASSLLGNEQYF.

The sample holds a few counts of this clonotype. The chain links TRBV7-2 to TRBJ1-3, with D perhaps matching TRBD1 (6 bases). The germline V gene has CDR1 SGHTA and CDR2 FQGNSA. V lost 5 bases and J 2 bases, leaving 7 bases between the germline ends. The CDR3 runs to 13 residues. The CDR3 DNA follows: TGTGCCAGCAGCGACAGGACTGGAAACACCATATATTTT. Translating gives CASSDRTGNTIYF.

V is TRBV4-1 and J is TRBJ2-4; D is ambiguous. The CDR3 sequence is 11 residues long. The V gene lost 10 bases and the J gene lost 4 bases, with 8 bases spanning the gap. Looked up from germline, CDR1 is MGHRA and CDR2 is YSYEKL. CDR3 nucleotides: TGCGCCACCCAGACTAAAAACATTCAGTACTTC. Translated, it gives CATQTKNIQYF.

The chain links TRBV3-1 to TRBJ1-4, with unresolved D. The CDR3 is 14 amino acids. CDR1 LGHDT and CDR2 YNNKEL come from the germline V gene (reference sequence). The V and J ends lost 1 base and 6 bases respectively, with 9 bases between them. CDR3 residues: CASSQGGSYEKLFF. The DNA for the CDR3 is TGTGCCAGCAGCCAAGGGGGTTCGTATGAAAAACTGTTTTTT.

The V call is TRBV10-1, the J call TRBJ2-5; TRBD2 agrees at 8 bases. V shed 5 bases and J 2 bases; nucleotides not matched to a gene: 16. CDR1 and CDR2 (germline): WNHNN, SYGVQD (reference sequence). The CDR3 runs to 18 residues. The CDR3 region has the DNA TGCGCCAGCAGTCCGGGAGGGGTACAGAAAATTCAACAAGAGACCCAGTACTTC. It translates to CASSPGGVQKIQQETQYF.

This clonotype was found a few times. The V call is TRBV6-2 or TRBV6-3, the J call TRBJ2-5, with TRBD2 matching 7 bases. Germline V CDR1 and CDR2: MNHEY, SVGEGT. The CDR3 loop spans 15 amino acids. V trimming: 4 bases; J trimming: 0 bases; junction bases outside the gene matches: 5. The CDR3 DNA is TGTGCCAGCAGTTCCTTAGCGGGTGACCAAGAGACCCAGTACTTC. Translation: CASSSLAGDQETQYF.

This clonotype was seen a few times. CDR3: CASSLDTSGRNEQFF. The CDR3, as DNA: TGTGCCAGCAGCTTGGATACTAGCGGGAGGAATGAGCAGTTCTTC. The V call is TRBV5-5, the J call TRBJ2-1; 12 bases are a match to TRBD2. The CDR3 has 15 amino acids. V was clipped by 0 bases and J by 7 bases; unmatched bases: 2. Looked up from germline, CDR1 is SGHKS and CDR2 is YYEKEE (reference sequence). Full variable domain (outside the CDR3, taken from reference TRBV5-5 and TRBJ2-1): DAGVTQSPTHLIKTRGQQVTLRCSPISGHKSVSWYQQVLGQGPQFIFQYYEKEERGRGNFPDRFSARQFPNYSSELNVNALLLGDSALYLCASSLDTSGRNEQFFGPGTRLTVL.

The chain recombines TRBV28 with TRBJ2-7, with D possibly matching TRBD1 (6 bases). The CDR3 is 14 residues long. Deletions cut 4 bases from V and 2 bases from J, with 12 bases between. Germline CDR1 MDHEN, CDR2 SYDVKM. DNA for the CDR3: TGTGCCAGCAGTTCAGGGGCCCCTCCCTACGAGCAGTACTTC. Its protein is CASSSGAPPYEQYF.

The chain recombines TRBV28 with TRBJ2-7; the match to TRBD2 covers 10 bases. The CDR3 spans 14 residues. CDR1 is MDHEN, CDR2 SYDVKM, per germline. J was trimmed by 0 bases and V by 7 bases; bases with no gene match: 3. DNA of the CDR3: TGTGCCAGCAAAGGACTAGCGGTCTCCTACGAGCAGTACTTC. The encoded protein is CASKGLAVSYEQYF. Combining the CDR3 with reference TRBV28 and TRBJ2-7 gives the whole variable domain DVKVTQSSRYLVKRTGEKVFLECVQDMDHENMFWYRQDPGLGLRLIYFSYDVKMKEKGDIPEGYSVSREKKERFSLILESASTNQTSMYLCASKGLAVSYEQYFGPGTRLTVT.

Only a few counts were recorded for this clonotype. This rearrangement joins TRBV7-6 to TRBJ2-1, with 9 bases identical to TRBD1. Germline-derived CDR1 and CDR2 are SGHVS and FNYEAQ. The CDR3 is made up of 16 amino acids. V was clipped by 1 base and J by 6 bases; unmatched bases: 7. The CDR3 loop is CASSLGQGGLGNEQFF. In nucleotides, the CDR3 is TGTGCCAGCAGCTTAGGACAGGGGGGATTAGGCAATGAGCAGTTCTTC. Together with reference TRBV7-6 and TRBJ2-1, the CDR3 gives the full variable domain: GAGVSQSPRYKVTKRGQDVALRCDPISGHVSLYWYRQALGQGPEFLTYFNYEAQQDKSGLPNDRFSAERPEGSISTLTIQRTEQRDSAMYRCASSLGQGGLGNEQFFGPGTRLTVL.

The genes are TRBV6-5 and TRBJ2-5, with a possible D match to TRBD2 (5 bases). The J call may be mistaken, given a closer DNA end match to TRBJ2-7. CDR3 length: 15 residues. CDR1 MNHEY and CDR2 SVGAGI come from the germline V gene. The CDR3 DNA reads TGTGCCAGCAGCTTCGACTGGGAGAGCTCCTACGAGCAGTACTTC. This translates into CASSFDWESSYEQYF.

This clonotype was seen just once. Germline is not matched at one junction end, which may reflect a read error. The chain carries TRBV20-1 and TRBJ2-7; D gene unclear. Germline assignment: CDR1 DFQATT and CDR2 SNEGSKA (reference sequence). The CDR3 spans 14 residues. The CDR3 region is CNARVGSSDYEQYF. CDR3 in DNA: TGCAATGCTAGAGTCGGCAGCAGTGACTACGAGCAGTACTTC.